The sequence of this T cell receptor (beta chain) was determined in a study of OX40 agonist ivuxolimab in advanced cancers. Across the whole study: Ivuxolimab, an antibody that agonizes OX40 (CD134), was administered to the patients. Three patients had partial responses: one hepatocellular carcinoma, two cutaneous melanoma.

Method: immunoSEQ multiplex PCR; TCRdb's copy keeps in-frame clones and lacks some. The sample has fewer than 70,000 clones, about 88% seen once. Germline V gene data show CDR1 as MNHEY and CDR2 as SVGAGI. V was cut by 5 bases and J by 1 base, with 11 bases left in between. The CDR3 covers 14 residues. The sample in question was CD4+ or CD8+ T cells sorted from blood, obtained in a trial of the OX40 agonist ivuxolimab. V is TRBV6-5 and J is TRBJ1-1; D uncertain. The clonotype was recovered from an adult with an advanced solid tumor such as melanoma, head and neck, liver or kidney cancer. CDR3 DNA sequence: TGTGCCAGCAGTCCGATCCAGCCGAACACTGAAGCTTTCTTT. Its translation is CASSPIQPNTEAFF.